Following are 13 T cell receptor beta chains from one sample sequenced in a study of shared clonotypes between healthy human individuals. TCRdb's copy holds only in-frame clones and misses some; the assay was immunoSEQ multiplex PCR. The sample records more than 2,000,000 clones, approximately 93% being singletons. Specimen: naive CD4+ T cells from PBMCs. Subset described: CD45RA+ positively selected. Receptors were obtained from a man aged 18 to 30 in good health. Some clones in this sample may be carry-over from other donors' samples.

This chain uses TRBV21-1 with TRBJ2-7; the table's D call, TRBD2, has no DNA check behind it. TRBV21-1 is a pseudogene locus. This CDR3 has 15 residues. The CDR3 loop is CASSKRLAALYEQYF. CDR3 sequence (DNA): TGTGCCAGCAGCAAGAGGCTAGCGGCTCTCTACGAGCAGTACTTC.

The genes are TRBV30 and TRBJ1-6, with TRBD1 as a possible D gene (5 bases). This CDR3 comprises 15 residues. The germline gives CDR1 GTSNPN, CDR2 SVGIG (reference sequence). Trimming pared 4 bases from V and 2 bases from J, leaving 12 bases between. In DNA form, the CDR3 reads TGTGCCTGGACTGGGGCTCCGACCTATAATTCACCCCTCCACTTT. Its protein is CAWTGAPTYNSPLHF. The variable domain in full, completed from reference TRBV30 and TRBJ1-6, reads SQTIHQWPATLVQPVGSPLSLECTVEGTSNPNLYWYRQAAGRGLQLLFYSVGIGQISSEVPQNLSASRPQDRQFILSSKKLLLSDSGFYLCAWTGAPTYNSPLHFGNGTRLTVT.

In the case of this clone: Other DNA sequences from this sample encode an identical CDR3 as well. J is TRBJ1-2 and V is TRBV29-1; TRBD1 agrees at 7 bases. The CDR3 totals 11 residues. Germline V gene lookup returns CDR1 SQVTM and CDR2 ANQGSEA. With 4 bases clipped from V and 5 bases from J, the junction kept 1 base outside the gene matches. CDR3 DNA sequence: TGCAGCGTTGGACAGGGATATGGCTACACCTTC. Protein product: CSVGQGYGYTF.

J is TRBJ2-3 and V is TRBV5-1, with 8 bases that match TRBD1. This CDR3 is built from 15 residues. After removal of 6 bases from V and 6 bases from J, the junction contained 12 bases not matched to a gene. CDR1 and CDR2 from the germline V gene are SGHRS and YFSETQ. The chain's CDR3 is CASTFTGGRADTQYF. The CDR3, as DNA: TGCGCCAGCACCTTTACAGGGGGAAGGGCCGATACGCAGTATTTT.

CDR3 nucleotide sequence: TGTGCCACCAGCTTCATCAACCGGGAGCAGTACTTC. This gives the protein CATSFINREQYF. V and J are TRBV15 and TRBJ2-7; D gene unclear. Trimming shortened V by 5 bases and J by 7 bases, and 12 bases separated the two germline ends. The V gene's germline CDR1 is LNHNV and CDR2 YYDKDF (reference sequence). This CDR3 is 12 amino acids long.

The chain is built from TRBV7-3 and TRBJ2-1; 15 bases align to TRBD2. Germline V lookup: CDR1 SGHTA, CDR2 FQGTGA. CDR3 length: 16 amino acids. V dropped 5 bases and J dropped 9; count of bases not matched to a gene: 8. The CDR3 reads CASSPRGTSGRSEQFF. CDR3 coding DNA: TGTGCCAGCAGCCCACGTGGGACTAGCGGGAGGTCTGAGCAGTTCTTC. Full variable domain (missing parts from reference TRBV7-3 and TRBJ2-1): GAGVSQTPSNKVTEKGKYVELRCDPISGHTALYWYRQSLGQGPEFLIYFQGTGAADDSGLPNDRFFAVRPEGSVSTLKIQRTERGDSAVYLCASSPRGTSGRSEQFFGPGTRLTVL.

The chain uses TRBV28 and TRBJ2-5, with 12 bases fitting TRBD2. V gave up 9 bases and J gave up 4 bases; unmatched junction bases: 15. The V gene's germline CDR1 is MDHEN and CDR2 SYDVKM. The CDR3 has 17 amino acids. Here the CDR3 DNA reads TGTGCCAGTACACTCGGACTAGCGGGACGGGGGGGAGAGACCCAGTACTTC. This encodes CASTLGLAGRGGETQYF.

This chain connects TRBV21-1 to TRBJ2-5; the table's D call, TRBD1, was not checked against the DNA. TRBV21-1 is a listed pseudogene. The CDR3 covers 17 residues. The CDR3 DNA reads TGTGCCAGCAGCAAAGGGGGCCTACAGGGACCAAAAGAGACCCAGTACTTC. Amino acids: CASSKGGLQGPKETQYF.

This sequence joins TRBV27 and TRBJ1-4; 9 positions agree with TRBD1. Looked up from germline, CDR1 is MNHEY and CDR2 is SMNVEV (reference sequence). Unmatched junction bases numbered 8, after V lost 4 bases and J lost 2 bases. The CDR3 spans 17 residues. The CDR3 protein is CASSYRGRFGTNEKLFF. The CDR3 coding sequence is TGTGCCAGCAGTTACAGGGGGCGCTTTGGGACTAATGAAAAACTGTTTTTT.

The V call is TRBV4-3, the J call TRBJ2-3; D may be TRBD1 (6 bases). There are 16 residues in the CDR3. CDR1 and CDR2 from the germline V gene are LGHNA and YSLEER. V lost 0 bases and J 6 bases, leaving 16 bases between the germline ends. CDR3: CASSQDWDTGSDTQYF. DNA of the CDR3: TGCGCCAGCAGCCAAGATTGGGACACTGGATCCGATACGCAGTATTTT.

J is TRBJ2-2 and V is TRBV7-3; D gene uncertain. The CDR3 sequence is 14 residues long. The germline V and J ends were trimmed by 4 bases and 4 bases, with 10 bases remaining between them. Germline V gene data show CDR1 as SGHTA and CDR2 as FQGTGA. The CDR3 here is CASSSSTSTGELFF. CDR3 DNA sequence: TGTGCCAGCAGCTCCTCCACGAGCACCGGGGAGCTGTTTTTT.

The chain combines TRBV10-3 with TRBJ1-2; 7 positions match TRBD1. V lost 4 bases to trimming and J lost 3 bases; unmatched junction nucleotides: 8. The CDR3 runs 15 residues. The V gene's germline CDR1 is ENHRY and CDR2 SYGVKD. The CDR3 sequence: CAISVRTGRYYGYTF. CDR3 nucleotide sequence: TGTGCCATCAGTGTAAGGACAGGCCGGTACTATGGCTACACCTTC.

Here the CDR3 reads CASRTGQATNEKLFF. The DNA for the CDR3 is TGTGCCAGCAGGACGGGACAGGCAACTAATGAAAAACTGTTTTTT. The chain links TRBV2 to TRBJ1-4, with 8 positions matching TRBD1. Germline V CDR1 and CDR2: SNHLY, FYNNEI. V lost 6 bases and J lost 0; bases outside the gene matches: 3. The CDR3 has 15 residues.